This T cell receptor (beta chain) was profiled in a study of CD8 T cells in Susac syndrome. This CDR3 is built from 15 residues. V shed 4 bases and J 5 bases; nucleotides not matched to a gene: 8. Germline CDR1 and CDR2: KGHDR and SFDVKD. The authors reverse transcribed about 0.5 to 1 ug RNA with random hexamers. From the immunoSEQ multiplex PCR reads, TCRdb called clonotypes with MiXCR, one entry per CDR3 protein. The data show 200,000 to 250,000 distinct CDR3 sequences, 95% seen once. The TCR comes from a human donor with multiple sclerosis. Input material: CD4+ T cells from PBMCs. The rearrangement links TRBV24-1 to TRBJ2-3; 7 positions agree with TRBD2. CDR3 amino acids: CATSDAGTKGDTQYF. The DNA of the CDR3 is TGTGCCACCAGTGACGCCGGGACTAAGGGAGATACGCAGTATTTT.